The clone carrying this TCR beta chain has a count of ten or more. The data are from a study of early T cells in non-severe SARS-CoV-2 infection. TCRdb reprocessed the 5' RACE reads via MiXCR and lists one record per CDR3 protein. The table records tens of thousands of distinct CDR3 sequences, over 8% of them present only once. CDR3 length equals 11 residues. The V gene lost 2 bases and the J gene lost 6 bases, with 1 base spanning the gap. Germline CDR1 and CDR2: KGHSH and LQKENI. The sequencing here drew on whole blood, taken at baseline. The chain carries TRBV18 and TRBJ2-2; D call uncertain. This clonotype was sampled from an adult who was a healthcare worker with PCR-confirmed SARS-CoV-2 infection or an uninfected control (not recorded which). The CDR3 reads CASSPSGELFF. The DNA for the CDR3 is TGTGCCAGCTCACCATCCGGGGAGCTGTTTTTT.